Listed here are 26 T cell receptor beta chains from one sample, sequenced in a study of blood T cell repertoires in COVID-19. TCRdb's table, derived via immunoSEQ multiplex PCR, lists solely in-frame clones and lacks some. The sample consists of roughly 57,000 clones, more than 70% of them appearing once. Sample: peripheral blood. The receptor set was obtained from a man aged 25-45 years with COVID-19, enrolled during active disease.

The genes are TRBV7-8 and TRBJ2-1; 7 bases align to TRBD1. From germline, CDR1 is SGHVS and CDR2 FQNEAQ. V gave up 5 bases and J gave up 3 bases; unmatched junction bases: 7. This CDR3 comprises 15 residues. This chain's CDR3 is CASSRGQSFYNEQFF. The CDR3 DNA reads TGTGCCAGCAGCCGGGGACAGTCTTTCTACAATGAGCAGTTCTTC.

CDR3 loop: CASSLGGRGATGELFF. The CDR3 nucleotides read TGCGCCAGCAGCTTGGGGGGCCGGGGGGCCACCGGGGAGCTGTTTTTT. V gene TRBV5-1 combines with J gene TRBJ2-2, with D perhaps TRBD2 (7 bases). The germline V gene has CDR1 SGHRS and CDR2 YFSETQ. This CDR3 is 16 amino acids long. The germline V and J ends were trimmed by 0 bases and 4 bases, with 13 bases remaining between them.

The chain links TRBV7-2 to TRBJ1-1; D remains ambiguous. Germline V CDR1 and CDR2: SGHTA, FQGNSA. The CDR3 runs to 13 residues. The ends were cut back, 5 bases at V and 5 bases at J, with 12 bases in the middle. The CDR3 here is CASSLLVRTEAFF. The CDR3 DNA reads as TGTGCCAGCAGCCTCTTGGTGCGAACTGAAGCTTTCTTT. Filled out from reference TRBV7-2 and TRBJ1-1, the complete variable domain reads GAGVSQSPSNKVTEKGKDVELRCDPISGHTALYWYRQSLGQGLEFLIYFQGNSAPDKSGLPSDRFSAERTGGSVSTLTIQRTQQEDSAVYLCASSLLVRTEAFFGQGTRLTVV.

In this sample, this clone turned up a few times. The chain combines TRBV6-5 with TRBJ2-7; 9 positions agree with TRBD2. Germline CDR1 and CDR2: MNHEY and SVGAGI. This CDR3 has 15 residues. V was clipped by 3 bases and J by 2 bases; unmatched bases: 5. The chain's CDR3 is CASSYQRGVPYEQYF. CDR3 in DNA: TGTGCCAGCAGTTATCAGCGGGGGGTCCCCTACGAGCAGTACTTC.

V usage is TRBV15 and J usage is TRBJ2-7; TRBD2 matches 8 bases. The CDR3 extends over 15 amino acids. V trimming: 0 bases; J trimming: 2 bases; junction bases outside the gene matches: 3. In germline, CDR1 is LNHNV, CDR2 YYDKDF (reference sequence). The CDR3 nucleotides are TGTGCCACCAGCAGAGACCGGGGGGGGGCCTACGAGCAGTACTTC. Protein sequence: CATSRDRGGAYEQYF.

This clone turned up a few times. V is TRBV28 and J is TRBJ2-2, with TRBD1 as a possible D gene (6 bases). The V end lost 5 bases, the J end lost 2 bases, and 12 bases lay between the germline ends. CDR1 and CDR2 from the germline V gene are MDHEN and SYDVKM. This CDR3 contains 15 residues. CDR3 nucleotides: TGTGCCAGCAGTCCGACAGGTGATAACACCGGGGAGCTGTTTTTT. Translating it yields CASSPTGDNTGELFF.

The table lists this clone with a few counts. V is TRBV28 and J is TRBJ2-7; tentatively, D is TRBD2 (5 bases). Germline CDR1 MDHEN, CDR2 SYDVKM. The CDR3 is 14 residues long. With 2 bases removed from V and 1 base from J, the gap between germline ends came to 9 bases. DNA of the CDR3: TGTGCCAGCAGTTTACTGGACTCTTCCTACGAGCAGTACTTC. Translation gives CASSLLDSSYEQYF. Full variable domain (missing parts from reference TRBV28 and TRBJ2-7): DVKVTQSSRYLVKRTGEKVFLECVQDMDHENMFWYRQDPGLGLRLIYFSYDVKMKEKGDIPEGYSVSREKKERFSLILESASTNQTSMYLCASSLLDSSYEQYFGPGTRLTVT.

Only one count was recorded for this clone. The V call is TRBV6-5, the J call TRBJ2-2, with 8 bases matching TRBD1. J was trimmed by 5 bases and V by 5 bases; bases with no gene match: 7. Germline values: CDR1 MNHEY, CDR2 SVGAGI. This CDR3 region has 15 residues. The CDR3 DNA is TGTGCCAGCAGTCGTGACAGGGGTGGAACCGGGGAGCTGTTTTTT. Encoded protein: CASSRDRGGTGELFF.

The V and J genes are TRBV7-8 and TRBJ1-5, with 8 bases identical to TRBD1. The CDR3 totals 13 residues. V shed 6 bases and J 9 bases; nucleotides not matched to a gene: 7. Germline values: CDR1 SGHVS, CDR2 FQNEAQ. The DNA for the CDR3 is TGTGCCAGCAGTTACGACAGGGGTTGGCCCCAGCATTTT. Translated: CASSYDRGWPQHF.

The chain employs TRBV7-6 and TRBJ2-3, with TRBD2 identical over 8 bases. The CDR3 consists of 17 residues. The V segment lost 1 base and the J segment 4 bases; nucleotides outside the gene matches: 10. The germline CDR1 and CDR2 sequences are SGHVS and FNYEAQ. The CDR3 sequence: CASSLEAAGVYADTQYF. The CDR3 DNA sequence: TGTGCCAGCAGCTTAGAAGCAGCGGGAGTATATGCAGATACGCAGTATTTT.

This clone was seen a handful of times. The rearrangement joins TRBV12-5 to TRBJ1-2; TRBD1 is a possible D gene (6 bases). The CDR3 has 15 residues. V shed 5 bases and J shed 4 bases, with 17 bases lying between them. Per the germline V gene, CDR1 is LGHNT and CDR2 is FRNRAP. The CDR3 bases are TGTGCTAGTGGTCCCATCCCAGGGGAGGGCTATGGCTACACCTTC. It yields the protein CASGPIPGEGYGYTF.

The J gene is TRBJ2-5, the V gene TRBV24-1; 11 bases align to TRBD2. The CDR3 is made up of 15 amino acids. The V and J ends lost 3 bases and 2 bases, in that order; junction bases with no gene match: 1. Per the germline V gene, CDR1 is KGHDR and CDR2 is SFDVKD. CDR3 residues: CATSDTSGSQETQYF. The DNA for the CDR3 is TGTGCCACCAGTGATACTAGCGGGAGTCAAGAGACCCAGTACTTC.

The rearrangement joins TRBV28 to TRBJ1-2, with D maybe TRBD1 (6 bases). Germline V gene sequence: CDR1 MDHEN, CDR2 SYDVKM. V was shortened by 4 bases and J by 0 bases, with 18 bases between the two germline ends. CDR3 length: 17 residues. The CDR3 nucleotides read TGTGCCAGCAGTTCCGCCCTACAGGGTATCTCTAACTATGGCTACACCTTC. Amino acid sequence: CASSSALQGISNYGYTF.

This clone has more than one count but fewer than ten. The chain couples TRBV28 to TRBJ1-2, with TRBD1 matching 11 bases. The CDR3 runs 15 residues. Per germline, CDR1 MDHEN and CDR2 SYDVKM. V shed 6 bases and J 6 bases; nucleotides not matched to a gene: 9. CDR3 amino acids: CASRGTGGPAHGYTF. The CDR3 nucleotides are TGTGCCAGCAGGGGGACAGGGGGTCCGGCCCATGGCTACACCTTC.

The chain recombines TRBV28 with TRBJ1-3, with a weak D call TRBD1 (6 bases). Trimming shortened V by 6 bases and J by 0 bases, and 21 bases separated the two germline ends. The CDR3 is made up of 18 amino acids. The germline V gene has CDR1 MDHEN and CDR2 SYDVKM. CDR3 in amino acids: CASSYTQGQSLSGNTIYF. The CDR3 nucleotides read TGTGCCAGCAGCTATACACAAGGACAGAGCCTCTCTGGAAACACCATATATTTT.

The CDR3, as DNA: TGTGCCACCAGTGATGGCGGGACAGGGGGGGCAGATACGCAGTATTTT. Amino acid sequence: CATSDGGTGGADTQYF. The rearrangement links TRBV24-1 to TRBJ2-3, with 11 bases that match TRBD1. The CDR3 is 16 amino acids. Germline CDR1 KGHDR, CDR2 SFDVKD. Germline trimming cut 3 bases from V and 4 bases from J; bases unmatched to any gene: 5.

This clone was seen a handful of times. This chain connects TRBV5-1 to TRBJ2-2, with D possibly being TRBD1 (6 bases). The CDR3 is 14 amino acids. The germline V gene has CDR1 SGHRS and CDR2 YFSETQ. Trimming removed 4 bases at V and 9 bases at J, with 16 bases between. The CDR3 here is CASSLWAGARELFF. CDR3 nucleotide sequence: TGCGCCAGCAGCCTCTGGGCAGGGGCTCGGGAGCTGTTTTTT. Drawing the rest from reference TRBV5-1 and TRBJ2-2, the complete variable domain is KAGVTQTPRYLIKTRGQQVTLSCSPISGHRSVSWYQQTPGQGLQFLFEYFSETQRNKGNFPGRFSGRQFSNSRSEMNVSTLELGDSALYLCASSLWAGARELFFGEGSRLTVL.

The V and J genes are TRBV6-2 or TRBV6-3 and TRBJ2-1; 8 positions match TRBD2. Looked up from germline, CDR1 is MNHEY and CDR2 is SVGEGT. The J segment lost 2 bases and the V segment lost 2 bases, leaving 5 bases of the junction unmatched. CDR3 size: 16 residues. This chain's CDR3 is CASSYQRGLTYNEQFF. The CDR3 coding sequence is TGTGCCAGCAGTTACCAGCGGGGGCTAACCTACAATGAGCAGTTCTTC.

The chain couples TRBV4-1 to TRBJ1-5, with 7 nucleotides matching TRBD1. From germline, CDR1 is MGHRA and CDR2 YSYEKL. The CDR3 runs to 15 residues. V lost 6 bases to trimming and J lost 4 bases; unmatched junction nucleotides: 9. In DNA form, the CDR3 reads TGCGCCAGCAGGGCAGAACAGGGGTCGAATCAGCCCCAGCATTTT. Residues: CASRAEQGSNQPQHF.

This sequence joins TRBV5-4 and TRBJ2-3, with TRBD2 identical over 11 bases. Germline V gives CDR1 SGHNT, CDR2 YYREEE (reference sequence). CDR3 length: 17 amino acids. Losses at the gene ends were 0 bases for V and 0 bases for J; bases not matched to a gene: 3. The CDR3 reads CASSLGLAGLSTDTQYF. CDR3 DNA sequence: TGTGCCAGCAGCTTGGGACTAGCGGGGCTTAGCACAGATACGCAGTATTTT.

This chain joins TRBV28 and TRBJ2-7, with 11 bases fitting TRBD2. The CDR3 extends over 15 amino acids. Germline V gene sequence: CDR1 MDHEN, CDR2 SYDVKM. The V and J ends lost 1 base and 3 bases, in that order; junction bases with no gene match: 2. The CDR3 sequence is CASSLFSGRVYEQYF. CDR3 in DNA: TGTGCCAGCAGTTTATTTAGCGGGAGGGTCTACGAGCAGTACTTC. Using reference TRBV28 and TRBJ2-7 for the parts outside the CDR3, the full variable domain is DVKVTQSSRYLVKRTGEKVFLECVQDMDHENMFWYRQDPGLGLRLIYFSYDVKMKEKGDIPEGYSVSREKKERFSLILESASTNQTSMYLCASSLFSGRVYEQYFGPGTRLTVT.

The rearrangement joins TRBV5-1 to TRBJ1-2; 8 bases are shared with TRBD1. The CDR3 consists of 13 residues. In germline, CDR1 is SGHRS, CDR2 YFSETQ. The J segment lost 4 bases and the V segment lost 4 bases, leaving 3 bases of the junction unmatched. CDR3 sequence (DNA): TGCGCCAGCAGCGGGACAGGTTTCTATGGCTACACCTTC. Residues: CASSGTGFYGYTF.

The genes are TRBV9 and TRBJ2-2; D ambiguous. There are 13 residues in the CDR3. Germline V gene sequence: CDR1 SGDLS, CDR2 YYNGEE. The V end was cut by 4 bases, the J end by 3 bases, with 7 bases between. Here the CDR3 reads CASSTDHTGELFF. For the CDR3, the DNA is TGTGCCAGCAGCACAGACCACACCGGGGAGCTGTTTTTT.

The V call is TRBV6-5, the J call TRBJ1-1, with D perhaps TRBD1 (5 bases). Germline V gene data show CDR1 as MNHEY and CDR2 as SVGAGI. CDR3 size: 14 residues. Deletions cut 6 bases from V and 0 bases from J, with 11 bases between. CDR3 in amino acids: CASSPGGVNTEAFF. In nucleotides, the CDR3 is TGTGCCAGCAGCCCGGGGGGGGTGAACACTGAAGCTTTCTTT.

The CDR3 sequence is CASSIREGDRYGYTF. The CDR3 DNA reads as TGTGCCAGTAGTATAAGGGAGGGGGATCGCTATGGCTACACCTTC. The V call is TRBV19, the J call TRBJ1-2; a possible D gene is TRBD1 (6 bases). V lost 2 bases to trimming and J lost 4 bases, with 14 bases between them. Germline CDR1 and CDR2: LNHDA and SQIVND (reference sequence). The length of the CDR3 is 15 residues.

The chain's CDR3 is CASSLNRGDSPLHF. DNA for the CDR3: TGTGCCAGCAGCTTAAACAGGGGGGATTCACCCCTCCACTTT. The genes are TRBV11-1 and TRBJ1-6, with 8 positions matching TRBD1. V was pared by 2 bases and J by 8 bases, with 2 bases of the junction left unmatched. The CDR3 runs 14 residues. Per germline, CDR1 SGHAT and CDR2 FQDESV (reference sequence).